The present entry profiles one TCR beta chain with its context. The antigen remains undetermined. This specimen belongs to a study of PD-1 blockade in classical Hodgkin lymphoma. Study-level points and caveats: Differences between repertoires have undefined causes, possibly disease activity or prior therapy.

Only in-frame clones appear in the TCRdb table, and some are missing; sequencing was by immunoSEQ multiplex PCR. Found here are 10,000 or so clones, under 90% of them singletons; the top ten hold about 15%. The CDR3 totals 15 residues. Trimming cost V 4 bases and J 1 base, with 12 bases left between them. Germline assignment: CDR1 LGHNA and CDR2 YSLEER. Time point: newly diagnosed, previously untreated cHL patient sample. Magnetic negative selection of thawed PBMCs yielded the CD8+ T cells. The material sequenced was CD8+ T cells from blood. V usage is TRBV4-3 and J usage is TRBJ2-3, with a possible D match to TRBD2 (7 bases). The clonotype originates from a human donor with classical Hodgkin lymphoma. The CDR3 loop is CASSPREGGTDTQYF. The CDR3 region has the DNA TGCGCCAGCAGCCCCAGGGAGGGGGGCACAGATACGCAGTATTTT.